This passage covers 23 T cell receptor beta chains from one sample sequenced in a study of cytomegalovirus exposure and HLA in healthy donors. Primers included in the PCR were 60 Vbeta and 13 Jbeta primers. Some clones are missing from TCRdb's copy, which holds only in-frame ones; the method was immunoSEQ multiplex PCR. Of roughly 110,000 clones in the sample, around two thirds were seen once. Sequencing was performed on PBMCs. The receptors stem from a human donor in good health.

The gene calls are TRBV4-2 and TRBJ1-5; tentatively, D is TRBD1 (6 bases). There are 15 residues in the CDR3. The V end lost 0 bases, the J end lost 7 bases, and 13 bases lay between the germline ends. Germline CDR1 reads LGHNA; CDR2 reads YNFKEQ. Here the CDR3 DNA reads TGTGCCAGCAGCCAAGATGGGGGGGCCTGGCAGCCCCAGCATTTT. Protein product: CASSQDGGAWQPQHF.

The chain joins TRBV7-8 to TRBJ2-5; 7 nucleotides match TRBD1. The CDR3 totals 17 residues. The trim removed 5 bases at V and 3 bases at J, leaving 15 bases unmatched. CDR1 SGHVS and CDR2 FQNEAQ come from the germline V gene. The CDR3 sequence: CASSNRGVRGIKETQYF. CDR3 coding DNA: TGTGCCAGCAGCAACAGGGGTGTTCGCGGAATCAAAGAGACCCAGTACTTC.

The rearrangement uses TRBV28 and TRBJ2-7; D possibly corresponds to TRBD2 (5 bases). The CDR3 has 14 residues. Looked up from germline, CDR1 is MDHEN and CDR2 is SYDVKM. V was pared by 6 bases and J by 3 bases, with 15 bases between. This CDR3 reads CASSVRHRDYEQYF. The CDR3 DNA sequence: TGTGCCAGCAGCGTTCGTCATCGGGACTACGAGCAGTACTTC.

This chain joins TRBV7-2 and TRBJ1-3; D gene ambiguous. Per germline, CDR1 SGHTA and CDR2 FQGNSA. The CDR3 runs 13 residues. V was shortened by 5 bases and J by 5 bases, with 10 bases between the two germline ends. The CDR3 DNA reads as TGTGCCAGCAGCCCCGGGATGCGAAACACCATATATTTT. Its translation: CASSPGMRNTIYF.

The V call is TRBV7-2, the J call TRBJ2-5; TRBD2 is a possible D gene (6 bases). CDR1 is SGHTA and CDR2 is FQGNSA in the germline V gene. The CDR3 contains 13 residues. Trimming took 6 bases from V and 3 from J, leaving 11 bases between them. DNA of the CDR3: TGTGCCAGCAGGTGGGCGGGGAAAGAGACCCAGTACTTC. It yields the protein CASRWAGKETQYF.

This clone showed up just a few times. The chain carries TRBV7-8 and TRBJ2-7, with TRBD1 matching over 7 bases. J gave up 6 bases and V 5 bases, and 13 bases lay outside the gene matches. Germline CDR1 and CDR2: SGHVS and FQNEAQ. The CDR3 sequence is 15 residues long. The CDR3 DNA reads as TGTGCCAGCAGCGCCCGCCGGGACAGAGTTATCGAGCAGTACTTC. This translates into CASSARRDRVIEQYF.

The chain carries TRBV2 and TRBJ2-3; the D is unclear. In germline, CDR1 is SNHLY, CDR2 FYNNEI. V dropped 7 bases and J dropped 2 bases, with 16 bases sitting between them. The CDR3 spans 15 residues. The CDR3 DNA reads TGTGCCAGCAAGGTGGGCCAATACTCCACAGATACGCAGTATTTT. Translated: CASKVGQYSTDTQYF.

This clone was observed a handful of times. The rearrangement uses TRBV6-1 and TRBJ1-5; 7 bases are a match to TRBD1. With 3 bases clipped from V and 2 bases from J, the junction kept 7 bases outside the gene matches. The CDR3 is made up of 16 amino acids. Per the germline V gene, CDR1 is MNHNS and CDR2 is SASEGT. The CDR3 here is CASSESTGWGNQPQHF. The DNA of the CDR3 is TGTGCCAGCAGTGAGTCGACAGGGTGGGGCAATCAGCCCCAGCATTTT.

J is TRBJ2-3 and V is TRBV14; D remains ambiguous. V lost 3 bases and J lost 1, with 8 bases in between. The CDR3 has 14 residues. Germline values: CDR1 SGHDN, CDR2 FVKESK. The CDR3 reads CASSQEPGTDTQYF. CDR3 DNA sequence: TGTGCCAGCAGCCAGGAGCCCGGCACAGATACGCAGTATTTT.

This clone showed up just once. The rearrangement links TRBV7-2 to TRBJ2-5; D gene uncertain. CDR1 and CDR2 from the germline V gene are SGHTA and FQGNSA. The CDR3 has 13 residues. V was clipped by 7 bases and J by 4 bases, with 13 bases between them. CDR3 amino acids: CASTLDLRETQYF. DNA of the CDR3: TGTGCCAGCACCCTAGACCTCCGAGAGACCCAGTACTTC.

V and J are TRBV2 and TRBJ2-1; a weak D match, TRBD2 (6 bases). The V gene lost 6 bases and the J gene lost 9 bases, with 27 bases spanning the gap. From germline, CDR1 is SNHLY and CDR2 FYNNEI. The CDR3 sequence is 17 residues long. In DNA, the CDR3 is TGTGCCAGCAGGCGGGGTGGTGGTACTACCCTTGTCTCTGAGCAGTTCTTC. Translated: CASRRGGGTTLVSEQFF.

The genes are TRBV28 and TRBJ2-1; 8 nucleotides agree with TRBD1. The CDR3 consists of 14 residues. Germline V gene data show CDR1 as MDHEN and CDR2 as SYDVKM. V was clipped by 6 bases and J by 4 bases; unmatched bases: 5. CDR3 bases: TGTGCCAGCAGGCCAGGGGGCGAATACAATGAGCAGTTCTTC. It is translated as CASRPGGEYNEQFF.

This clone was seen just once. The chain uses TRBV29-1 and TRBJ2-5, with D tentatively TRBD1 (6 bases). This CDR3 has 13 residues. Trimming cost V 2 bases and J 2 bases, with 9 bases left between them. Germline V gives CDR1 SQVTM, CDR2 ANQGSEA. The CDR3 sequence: CSVEWQGQETQYF. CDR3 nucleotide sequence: TGCAGCGTTGAATGGCAGGGGCAAGAGACCCAGTACTTC. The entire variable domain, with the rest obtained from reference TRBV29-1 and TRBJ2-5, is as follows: SAVISQKPSRDICQRGTSLTIQCQVDSQVTMMFWYRQQPGQSLTLIATANQGSEATYESGFVIDKFPISRPNLTFSTLTVSNMSPEDSSIYLCSVEWQGQETQYFGPGTRLLVL.

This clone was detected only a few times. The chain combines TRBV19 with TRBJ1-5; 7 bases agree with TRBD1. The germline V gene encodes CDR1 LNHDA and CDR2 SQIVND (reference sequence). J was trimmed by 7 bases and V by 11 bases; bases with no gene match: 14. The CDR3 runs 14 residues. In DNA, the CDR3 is TGTGCCTCCTCGGGAAGACAGGGCGGCCAGCCCCAGCATTTT. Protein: CASSGRQGGQPQHF.

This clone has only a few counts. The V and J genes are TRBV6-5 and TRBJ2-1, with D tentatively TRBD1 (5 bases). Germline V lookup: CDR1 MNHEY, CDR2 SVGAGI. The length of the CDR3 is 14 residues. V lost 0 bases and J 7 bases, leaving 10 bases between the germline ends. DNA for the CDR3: TGTGCCAGCAGTTACTCGACAGTAGGAAATGAGCAGTTCTTC. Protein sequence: CASSYSTVGNEQFF.

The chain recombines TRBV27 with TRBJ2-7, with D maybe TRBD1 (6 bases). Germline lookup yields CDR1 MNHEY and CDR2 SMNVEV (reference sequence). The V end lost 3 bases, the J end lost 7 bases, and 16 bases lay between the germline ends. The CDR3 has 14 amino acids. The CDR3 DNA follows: TGTGCCAGCAGTTTCAGGGGCCATACGAGGGAGCAGTACTTC. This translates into CASSFRGHTREQYF.

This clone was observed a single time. The CDR3 DNA sequence: TGTGCCAGCAGAGAACGTAGCGGGAGGAACATTCAGTACTTC. Protein product: CASRERSGRNIQYF. This chain joins TRBV6-6 and TRBJ2-4; 10 bases fit TRBD2. With V trimmed by 6 bases and J by 7 bases, 6 bases remained unmatched. Germline loops: CDR1 MNHNY, CDR2 SVGAGI (reference sequence). The CDR3 has 14 residues.

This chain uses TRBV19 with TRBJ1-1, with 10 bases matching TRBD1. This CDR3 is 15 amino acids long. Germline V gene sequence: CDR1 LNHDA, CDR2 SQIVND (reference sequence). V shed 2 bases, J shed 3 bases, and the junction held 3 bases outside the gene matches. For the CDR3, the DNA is TGTGCCAGTAGTATAAGGGACAGGGGTTACACTGAAGCTTTCTTT. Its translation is CASSIRDRGYTEAFF. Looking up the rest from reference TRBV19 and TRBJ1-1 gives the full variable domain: DGGITQSPKYLFRKEGQNVTLSCEQNLNHDAMYWYRQDPGQGLRLIYYSQIVNDFQKGDIAEGYSVSREKKESFPLTVTSAQKNPTAFYLCASSIRDRGYTEAFFGQGTRLTVV.

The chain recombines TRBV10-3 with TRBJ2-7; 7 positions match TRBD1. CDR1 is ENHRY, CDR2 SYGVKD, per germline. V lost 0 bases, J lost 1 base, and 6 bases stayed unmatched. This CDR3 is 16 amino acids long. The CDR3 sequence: CAISESITGQSYEQYF. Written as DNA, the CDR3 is TGTGCCATCAGTGAGTCGATTACGGGACAGTCCTACGAGCAGTACTTC.

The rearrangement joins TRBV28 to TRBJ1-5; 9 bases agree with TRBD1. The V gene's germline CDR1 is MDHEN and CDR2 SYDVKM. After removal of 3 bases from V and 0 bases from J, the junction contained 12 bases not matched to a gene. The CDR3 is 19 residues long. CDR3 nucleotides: TGTGCCAGCAGTTTGGAACCCGGGACAGGGAGTTATAGCAATCAGCCCCAGCATTTT. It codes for CASSLEPGTGSYSNQPQHF.

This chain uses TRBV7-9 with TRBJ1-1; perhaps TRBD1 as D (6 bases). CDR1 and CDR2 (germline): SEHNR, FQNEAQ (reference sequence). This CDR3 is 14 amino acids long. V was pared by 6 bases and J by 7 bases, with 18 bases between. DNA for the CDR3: TGTGCCAGCAGTCCGACCCAGACAGGCCTTGAAGCTTTCTTT. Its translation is CASSPTQTGLEAFF.

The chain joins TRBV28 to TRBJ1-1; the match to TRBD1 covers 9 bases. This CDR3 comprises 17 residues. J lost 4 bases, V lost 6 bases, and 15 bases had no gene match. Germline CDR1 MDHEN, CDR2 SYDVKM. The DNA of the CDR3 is TGTGCCAGCAGCTCCCGAGGGACAGGGTTAGGGGGCACTGAAGCTTTCTTT. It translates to CASSSRGTGLGGTEAFF.

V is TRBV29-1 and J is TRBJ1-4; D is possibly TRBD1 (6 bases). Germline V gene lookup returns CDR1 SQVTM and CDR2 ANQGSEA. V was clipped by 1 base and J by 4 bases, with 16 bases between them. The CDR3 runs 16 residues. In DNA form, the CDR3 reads TGCAGCGTTGAAGTGGGAACAGGGACCAATAATGAAAAACTGTTTTTT. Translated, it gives CSVEVGTGTNNEKLFF.